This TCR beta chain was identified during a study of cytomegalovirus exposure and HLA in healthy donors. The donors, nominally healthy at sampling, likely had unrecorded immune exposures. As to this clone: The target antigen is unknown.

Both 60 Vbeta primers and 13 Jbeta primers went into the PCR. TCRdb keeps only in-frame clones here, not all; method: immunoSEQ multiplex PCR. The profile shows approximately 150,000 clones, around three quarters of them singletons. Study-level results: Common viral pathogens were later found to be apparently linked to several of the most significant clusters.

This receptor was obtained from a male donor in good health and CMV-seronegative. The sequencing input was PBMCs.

Written as DNA, the CDR3 is TGTGCCAGCAGTCCCGGGGGGAGAGATACGCAGTATTTT. Translation gives CASSPGGRDTQYF. The chain combines TRBV28 with TRBJ2-3, with TRBD2 matching 7 bases. The CDR3 is 13 residues long. Trimming removed 5 bases from V and 5 bases from J; junction bases left unmatched: 4. The germline CDR1 and CDR2 sequences are MDHEN and SYDVKM.